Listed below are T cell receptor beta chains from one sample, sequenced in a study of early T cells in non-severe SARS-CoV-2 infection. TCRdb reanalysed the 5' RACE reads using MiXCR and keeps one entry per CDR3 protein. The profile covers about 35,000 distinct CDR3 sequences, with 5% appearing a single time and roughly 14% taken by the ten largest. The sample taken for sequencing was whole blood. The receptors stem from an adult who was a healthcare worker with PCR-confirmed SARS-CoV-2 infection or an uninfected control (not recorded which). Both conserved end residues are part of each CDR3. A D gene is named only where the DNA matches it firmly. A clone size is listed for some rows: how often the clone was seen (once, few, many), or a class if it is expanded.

CASTPVVGGRHNEQFF	16	-	TRBV7-8	-
CSANRGSYNEQFF	13	few	TRBV20-1	TRBD1
CASSPGQGLDRRYGYTF	17	many	TRBV6-6	TRBD1
CASSRGGTSYEQYF	14	few	TRBV7-2	TRBD2
CASSPLYQETQYF	13	many	TRBV18	-
CASSQEGLLNTEAFF	15	-	TRBV4-3	-
CASSGPTGYYEQYF	14	few	TRBV10-2	-
CASSLGASYTEAFF	14	many	TRBV11-2	-
CSVEDQTGGNEQFF	14	many	TRBV29-1	-
CASSSGLAGPSTDTQYF	17	many	TRBV5-1	TRBD2
CASSQDRASHEQYF	14	-	TRBV12-3/TRBV12-4	TRBD1
CASSSSGTKNYEQYF	15	-	TRBV11-1	TRBD2
CAISDRLAEGTGELFF	16	few	TRBV10-3	-
CSARDFADSVGEQYF	15	-	TRBV20-1	-
CASRDLRSGYGYTF	14	few	TRBV19	-
CASSLAFGSGRTSPLHF	17	many	TRBV7-8	-
CASIPAGGSYEQYF	14	-	TRBV28	TRBD2
CASSPPGGADGTDTQYF	17	many	TRBV12-3/TRBV12-4	-
CASSNGGGEQFF	12	many	TRBV12-3/TRBV12-4	-
CASSFTTSLGPDTQYF	16	-	TRBV12-3/TRBV12-4	-
CASSFLSGAGELFF	14	many	TRBV12-3/TRBV12-4	-
CASSKRRGTSYGYTF	15	many	TRBV12-3/TRBV12-4	-
CASSSPGSTKGTEAFF	16	many	TRBV5-6	-
CASSVSGGLPLVPSGNTIYF	20	many	TRBV9	TRBD1
CASSLGASGGTNTGELFF	18	few	TRBV7-6	TRBD2
CASSPLAVLMYNEQFF	16	many	TRBV28	TRBD2
CASSLEVRGQNIQYF	15	many	TRBV11-2	TRBD1
CASRPMAGGLEQFF	14	-	TRBV6-2/TRBV6-3	TRBD2
CASLGLAVETYEQYF	15	few	TRBV28	TRBD2
CASSEGQDNSPLHF	14	many	TRBV6-4	TRBD1
CASSFGLGNRGLSNEQFF	18	many	TRBV12-3/TRBV12-4	TRBD1
CASSPSAGGNEKLFF	15	few	TRBV7-8	-
CASKDPPKGYTF	12	few	TRBV9	-
CASSLWGPYGYTF	13	-	TRBV12-3/TRBV12-4	-
CASSYSIGTGTMNTEAFF	18	many	TRBV6-6	TRBD1
CASSRRTDTQYF	12	few	TRBV12-3/TRBV12-4	-
CASSQVPRGNSPLHF	15	many	TRBV3-1	-
CATRSSTGPVMVNSPLHF	18	many	TRBV10-3	-
CASSRLSSYEQYF	13	few	TRBV6-6	-
CASTPITGTGFYGYTF	16	many	TRBV6-5	TRBD1